The TCR beta chain described here comes from a study of shared clonotypes between healthy human individuals. Libraries were prepared by immunoSEQ multiplex PCR; TCRdb keeps only in-frame clonotypes and omits some of them. Counted here are more than 2 million clones, nearly 97% occurring once; the ten biggest clones make up around 0.13%. Study results and limitations: Around 4.7% of naive CD4 clonotypes were shared across four donors.

With regard to this clone: Its antigen is unknown.

This CDR3 region has 14 residues. V shed 6 bases and J shed 8 bases, with 14 bases lying between them. CDR1 is MNHEY and CDR2 is SMNVEV in the germline V gene (reference sequence). Negatively enriched CD4+ T cells were divided by CD45RA into naive and memory. V and J are TRBV27 and TRBJ1-6; D ambiguous. The TCR sequence derives from a man aged 18 to 30 in good health. Sequenced: naive CD4+ T cells sorted from blood. As to subset: CD45RA+ positively selected. The CDR3 loop reads CASSFGPTYSPLHF. The CDR3 nucleotides are TGTGCCAGCAGCTTCGGACCTACTTATTCACCCCTCCACTTT.